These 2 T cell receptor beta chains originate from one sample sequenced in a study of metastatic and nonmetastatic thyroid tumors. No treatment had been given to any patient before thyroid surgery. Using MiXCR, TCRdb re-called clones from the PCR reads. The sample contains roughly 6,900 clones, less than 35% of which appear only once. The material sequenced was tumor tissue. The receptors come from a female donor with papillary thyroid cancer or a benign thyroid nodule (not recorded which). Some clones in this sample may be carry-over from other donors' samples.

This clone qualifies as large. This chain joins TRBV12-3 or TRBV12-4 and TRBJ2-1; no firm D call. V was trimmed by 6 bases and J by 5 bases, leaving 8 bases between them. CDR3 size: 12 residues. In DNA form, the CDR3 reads TGTGCCAGCAGCCGCGCCGACAATGAGCAGTTCTTC. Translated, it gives CASSRADNEQFF.

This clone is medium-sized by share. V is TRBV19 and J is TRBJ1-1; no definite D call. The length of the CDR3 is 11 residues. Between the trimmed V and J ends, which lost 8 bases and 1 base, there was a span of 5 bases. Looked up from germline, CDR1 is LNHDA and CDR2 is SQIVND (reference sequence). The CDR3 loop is CASSTNTEAFF. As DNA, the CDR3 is TGTGCCAGTTCCACGAACACTGAAGCTTTCTTT.